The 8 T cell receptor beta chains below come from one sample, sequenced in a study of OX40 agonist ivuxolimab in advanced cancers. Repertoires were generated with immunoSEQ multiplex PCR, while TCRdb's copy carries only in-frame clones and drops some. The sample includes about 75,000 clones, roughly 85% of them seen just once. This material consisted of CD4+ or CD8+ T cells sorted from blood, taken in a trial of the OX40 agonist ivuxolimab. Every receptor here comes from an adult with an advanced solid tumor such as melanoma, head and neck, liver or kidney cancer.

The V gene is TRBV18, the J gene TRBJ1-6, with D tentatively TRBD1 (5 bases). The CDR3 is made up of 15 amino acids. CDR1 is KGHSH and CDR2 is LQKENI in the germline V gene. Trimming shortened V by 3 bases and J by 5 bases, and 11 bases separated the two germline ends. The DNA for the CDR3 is TGTGCCAGCTCACCGGGGGAGGGGCATAATTCACCCCTCCACTTT. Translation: CASSPGEGHNSPLHF.

CDR3 DNA sequence: TGCGCCAGCAGCCAAGATTCCAGAAGGTCGGGTGTGGGGTTCTTC. This encodes CASSQDSRRSGVGFF. The chain uses TRBV4-1 and TRBJ2-1; D unclear. V lost 0 bases and J 15 bases, leaving 21 bases between the germline ends. CDR3 length: 15 residues. CDR1 MGHRA and CDR2 YSYEKL come from the germline V gene.

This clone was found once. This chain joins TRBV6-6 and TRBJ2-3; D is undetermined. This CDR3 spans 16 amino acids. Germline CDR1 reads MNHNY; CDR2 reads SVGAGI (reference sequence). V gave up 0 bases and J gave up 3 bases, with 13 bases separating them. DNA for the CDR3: TGTGCCAGCAGTTACTCTGCTGGGGTTGGGACAGATACGCAGTATTTT. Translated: CASSYSAGVGTDTQYF.

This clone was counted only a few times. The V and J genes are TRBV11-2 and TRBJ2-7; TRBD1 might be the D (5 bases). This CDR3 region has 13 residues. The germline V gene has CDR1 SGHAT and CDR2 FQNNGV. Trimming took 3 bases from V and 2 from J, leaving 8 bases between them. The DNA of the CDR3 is TGTGCCAGCAGCTTGTTACAGGCCTACGAGCAGTACTTC. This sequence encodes CASSLLQAYEQYF.

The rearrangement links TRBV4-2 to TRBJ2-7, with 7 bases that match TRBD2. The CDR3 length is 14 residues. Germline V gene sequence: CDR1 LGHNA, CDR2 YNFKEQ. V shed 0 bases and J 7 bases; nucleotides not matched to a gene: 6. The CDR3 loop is CASSQEISGGEQYF. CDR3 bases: TGTGCCAGCAGCCAAGAAATTTCGGGGGGAGAGCAGTACTTC.

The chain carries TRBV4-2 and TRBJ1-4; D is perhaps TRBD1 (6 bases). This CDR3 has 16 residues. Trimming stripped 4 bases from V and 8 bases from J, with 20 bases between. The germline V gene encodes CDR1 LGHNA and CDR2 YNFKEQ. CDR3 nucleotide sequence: TGTGCCAGCAGCCCGAGTGGGGGGCAGGGCGGGGAAAAACTGTTTTTT. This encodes CASSPSGGQGGEKLFF.

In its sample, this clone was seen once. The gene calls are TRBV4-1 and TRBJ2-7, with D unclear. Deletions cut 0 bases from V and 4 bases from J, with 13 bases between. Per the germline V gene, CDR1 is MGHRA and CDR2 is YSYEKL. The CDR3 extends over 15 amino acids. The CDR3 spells CASSQELEGFYEQYF. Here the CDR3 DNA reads TGCGCCAGCAGCCAAGAGTTGGAAGGGTTTTACGAGCAGTACTTC.

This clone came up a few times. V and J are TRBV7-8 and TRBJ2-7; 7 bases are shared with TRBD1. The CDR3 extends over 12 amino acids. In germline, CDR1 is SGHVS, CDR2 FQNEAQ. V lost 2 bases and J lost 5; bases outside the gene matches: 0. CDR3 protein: CASSLTGDEQYF. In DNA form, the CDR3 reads TGTGCCAGCAGCTTAACAGGGGACGAGCAGTACTTC. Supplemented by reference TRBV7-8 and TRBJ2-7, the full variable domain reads GAGVSQSPRYKVAKRGQDVALRCDPISGHVSLFWYQQALGQGPEFLTYFQNEAQLDKSGLPSDRFFAERPEGSVSTLKIQRTQQEDSAVYLCASSLTGDEQYFGPGTRLTVT.